The 28 T cell receptor beta chains given below trace back to one sample, sequenced in a study of T cell responses to AZD1222 COVID-19 vaccine. Data came from immunoSEQ multiplex PCR; TCRdb stores just in-frame clones and leaves some out. The table includes about 110,000 clones, 70% to 90% detected once. This specimen consisted of peripheral blood, obtained on day 0 of AZD1222 vaccination. The source of these receptors is an adult in good health.

This chain uses TRBV3-1 (or the pseudogene TRBV3-2) with TRBJ2-3, with TRBD2 matching over 15 bases. With 4 bases clipped from V and 0 bases from J, the junction kept 5 bases outside the gene matches. Germline CDR1 is LGHDT and CDR2 is YNNKEL (reference sequence). This CDR3 is built from 18 residues. CDR3 sequence reads: CASSPGLAGGLSTDTQYF. The CDR3 DNA reads TGTGCCAGCAGCCCGGGACTAGCGGGGGGCCTTAGCACAGATACGCAGTATTTT.

This rearrangement joins TRBV7-9 to TRBJ2-7; 8 positions match TRBD1. Germline V lookup: CDR1 SEHNR, CDR2 FQNEAQ (reference sequence). Losses at the gene ends were 3 bases for V and 6 bases for J; bases not matched to a gene: 7. CDR3 length: 14 residues. The CDR3 coding sequence is TGTGCCAGCAGCTTTTTACAGGGGGGCGGCGAGCAGTACTTC. It yields the protein CASSFLQGGGEQYF.

This clone occurred a few times. The chain employs TRBV6-2 or TRBV6-3 and TRBJ1-1; the D gene is possibly TRBD1 (6 bases). The CDR3 spans 15 residues. The ends were cut back, 5 bases at V and 1 base at J, with 14 bases in the middle. Per the germline V gene, CDR1 is MNHEY and CDR2 is SVGEGT. The CDR3 reads CASSDGLTGNTEAFF. CDR3 sequence (DNA): TGTGCCAGCAGTGACGGGTTGACAGGGAACACTGAAGCTTTCTTT.

This clone appeared once. The rearrangement uses TRBV9 and TRBJ2-7; 7 positions agree with TRBD1. The V gene's germline CDR1 is SGDLS and CDR2 YYNGEE. V dropped 5 bases and J dropped 5; count of bases not matched to a gene: 7. The CDR3 spans 13 residues. The CDR3 protein is CASSSTGTDEQYF. CDR3 coding DNA: TGTGCCAGCAGTTCTACCGGGACAGACGAGCAGTACTTC.

As for this clone: The junction differs from germline at one of its ends, possibly a read error. The V call is TRBV3-1 (or the pseudogene TRBV3-2), the J call TRBJ2-1; 7 bases agree with TRBD2. CDR3 length: 13 amino acids. CDR1 and CDR2 from the germline V gene are LGHDT and YNNKEL (reference sequence). For the CDR3, the DNA is TGTGCCAGCAGCCAAGGTCTCCAGCGGGGTTCGATCTTC. The encoded protein is CASSQGLQRGSIF.

The chain combines TRBV7-2 with TRBJ2-5; possible D gene TRBD1, 6 bases. CDR1 is SGHTA, CDR2 FQGNSA, per germline. The V end lost 0 bases, the J end lost 5 bases, and 13 bases lay between the germline ends. The CDR3 consists of 15 residues. Here the CDR3 reads CASSLARGQRETQYF. The DNA of the CDR3 is TGTGCCAGCAGCTTAGCGCGTGGACAGCGGGAGACCCAGTACTTC.

This chain uses TRBV7-6 with TRBJ2-2; maybe TRBD1 (6 bases). Trimming removed 10 bases at V and 1 base at J, with 10 bases between. Germline V lookup: CDR1 SGHVS, CDR2 FNYEAQ. This CDR3 contains 13 residues. The CDR3 is CAILQGNTGELFF. DNA for the CDR3: TGTGCCATCTTACAGGGGAACACCGGGGAGCTGTTTTTT.

The rearrangement joins TRBV21-1 to TRBJ2-3; TRBD2, the D gene given by the table, was not confirmed from the DNA. TRBV21-1 constitutes a pseudogene. CDR3 length equals 15 residues. The DNA for the CDR3 is TGTGCCAGCAGCAAATCGCGCGTAAGCCCAGATACGCAGTATTTT. As protein: CASSKSRVSPDTQYF.

The chain uses TRBV19 and TRBJ1-1, with TRBD1 matching over 8 bases. The CDR3 is 14 amino acids. Trimming at V came to 8 bases and at J to 5 bases, leaving 10 bases not matched to a gene. CDR1 is LNHDA and CDR2 is SQIVND in the germline V gene (reference sequence). CDR3 sequence: CASGPQGAGTEAFF. The CDR3 nucleotides are TGTGCCAGTGGCCCCCAGGGGGCGGGGACTGAAGCTTTCTTT.

This clone was found a few times. V gene TRBV6-5 combines with J gene TRBJ1-2; 9 nucleotides agree with TRBD1. The CDR3 loop spans 15 amino acids. Unmatched junction bases numbered 9, after V lost 5 bases and J lost 5 bases. Germline CDR1 and CDR2: MNHEY and SVGAGI. Here the CDR3 DNA reads TGTGCCAGCAGTAGAGAGGGACAGGGTCGGTATGGCTACACCTTC. As protein: CASSREGQGRYGYTF.

The V call is TRBV19, the J call TRBJ2-2, with 8 bases matching TRBD2. The germline V gene has CDR1 LNHDA and CDR2 SQIVND (reference sequence). The CDR3 is made up of 14 amino acids. Trimming cost V 10 bases and J 3 bases; bases outside gene matches: 7. The CDR3 nucleotides read TGTGCCACCTCCCGGCGGGGGGACACCGGGGAGCTGTTTTTT. Its translation is CATSRRGDTGELFF. Using reference TRBV19 and TRBJ2-2 for the parts outside the CDR3, the full variable domain is DGGITQSPKYLFRKEGQNVTLSCEQNLNHDAMYWYRQDPGQGLRLIYYSQIVNDFQKGDIAEGYSVSREKKESFPLTVTSAQKNPTAFYLCATSRRGDTGELFFGEGSRLTVL.

This clone was detected once. This chain joins TRBV29-1 and TRBJ1-5, with D unresolved. The CDR3 is 13 residues long. V was trimmed by 4 bases and J by 6 bases, leaving 13 bases between them. The germline CDR1 and CDR2 sequences are SQVTM and ANQGSEA. DNA for the CDR3: TGCAGCGTTGTGACTGTCTCGGGTCAGCCCCAGCATTTT. Translated, it gives CSVVTVSGQPQHF.

V gene TRBV18 combines with J gene TRBJ2-5, with TRBD2 identical over 10 bases. Germline V CDR1 and CDR2: KGHSH, LQKENI. CDR3 length equals 17 residues. After removal of 0 bases from V and 0 bases from J, the junction contained 4 bases not matched to a gene. The CDR3 DNA is TGTGCCAGCTCACCACCTCTAGCGGGGGTGTACCAAGAGACCCAGTACTTC. Translated: CASSPPLAGVYQETQYF. Filled out from reference TRBV18 and TRBJ2-5, the complete variable domain reads NAGVMQNPRHLVRRRGQEARLRCSPMKGHSHVYWYRQLPEEGLKFMVYLQKENIIDESGMPKERFSAEFPKEGPSILRIQQVVRGDSAAYFCASSPPLAGVYQETQYFGPGTRLLVL.

The CDR3 protein is CASTLGSYNEQFF. CDR3 coding DNA: TGTGCCAGCACCCTTGGTTCCTACAATGAGCAGTTCTTC. The chain joins TRBV12-3 or TRBV12-4 to TRBJ2-1; D remains ambiguous. With 7 bases removed from V and 1 base from J, the gap between germline ends came to 8 bases. CDR3 length equals 13 residues.

V gene TRBV7-3 combines with J gene TRBJ2-5, with D possibly being TRBD1 (6 bases). The CDR3 covers 14 residues. Germline V gives CDR1 SGHTA, CDR2 FQGTGA. Trimming shortened V by 1 base and J by 4 bases, and 10 bases separated the two germline ends. The CDR3 DNA reads TGTGCCAGCAGCTTAATGGGGGCTGGAGAGACCCAGTACTTC. Protein: CASSLMGAGETQYF. Full variable domain (rest looked up from reference TRBV7-3 and TRBJ2-5): GAGVSQTPSNKVTEKGKYVELRCDPISGHTALYWYRQSLGQGPEFLIYFQGTGAADDSGLPNDRFFAVRPEGSVSTLKIQRTERGDSAVYLCASSLMGAGETQYFGPGTRLLVL.

CDR3 sequence (DNA): TGTGCCAGCAGTGAAAGTATGGGATTGGGAACCGGGGAGCTGTTTTTT. It yields the protein CASSESMGLGTGELFF. The J gene is TRBJ2-2, the V gene TRBV6-1, with unresolved D. Germline V CDR1 and CDR2: MNHNS, SASEGT. Trimming shortened V by 2 bases and J by 5 bases, and 15 bases separated the two germline ends. CDR3 size: 16 residues.

This chain uses TRBV13 with TRBJ2-7, with D unresolved. Germline CDR1 reads PRHDT; CDR2 reads FYEKMQ (reference sequence). The length of the CDR3 is 12 residues. The germline V and J ends were trimmed by 5 bases and 2 bases, with 7 bases remaining between them. The CDR3, as DNA: TGTGCCAGCAGCGCGTCGACCTACGAGCAGTACTTC. Its protein product is CASSASTYEQYF.

This sequence joins TRBV6-1 and TRBJ1-2; D is undetermined. Trimming removed 2 bases from V and 8 bases from J, with 18 bases in between. CDR1 is MNHNS and CDR2 is SASEGT in the germline V gene. This CDR3 is 15 amino acids long. The CDR3 DNA reads TGTGCCAGCAGTGAATATAGGACCCGAGAAAACGGCTACACCTTC. It yields the protein CASSEYRTRENGYTF.

This chain joins TRBV9 and TRBJ2-1; D is uncertain. Trimming shortened V by 0 bases and J by 0 bases, and 7 bases separated the two germline ends. The CDR3 has 15 residues. Germline assignment: CDR1 SGDLS and CDR2 YYNGEE. The CDR3 sequence: CASSVDVHSYNEQFF. DNA of the CDR3: TGTGCCAGCAGCGTAGACGTTCACTCCTACAATGAGCAGTTCTTC.

The chain combines TRBV7-9 with TRBJ2-1; maybe TRBD1 (6 bases). V was trimmed by 5 bases and J by 8 bases, leaving 13 bases between them. Germline CDR1 SEHNR, CDR2 FQNEAQ (reference sequence). The CDR3 spans 13 residues. The CDR3 reads CASSPLQGYEQFF. The CDR3, as DNA: TGTGCCAGCAGCCCCCTACAGGGATATGAGCAGTTCTTC.

V and J are TRBV18 and TRBJ2-2, with TRBD2 matching 9 bases. Unmatched junction bases numbered 3, after V lost 4 bases and J lost 3 bases. CDR3 length equals 15 residues. CDR1 is KGHSH, CDR2 LQKENI, per germline. CDR3 in amino acids: CASSRTSVDTGELFF. CDR3 coding DNA: TGTGCCAGCTCACGGACTAGCGTTGACACCGGGGAGCTGTTTTTT.

The chain is built from TRBV6-4 and TRBJ2-1; no definite D call. The V and J ends lost 2 bases and 12 bases respectively, with 17 bases between them. The CDR3 has 14 amino acids. CDR1 and CDR2 from the germline V gene are MRHNA and SNTAGT. The CDR3: CASSDDGWVELQFF. DNA of the CDR3: TGTGCCAGCAGTGACGATGGGTGGGTCGAACTGCAGTTCTTC.

The V call is TRBV4-3, the J call TRBJ1-2, with D perhaps matching TRBD1 (6 bases). CDR1 and CDR2 (germline): LGHNA, YSLEER. The CDR3 length is 14 residues. The V end was cut by 2 bases, the J end by 4 bases, with 11 bases between. CDR3 coding DNA: TGCGCCAGCAGCCAATCACAGGGTAGCTATGGCTACACCTTC. Residues: CASSQSQGSYGYTF.

This clone has more than one count but fewer than ten. The J gene is TRBJ2-1, the V gene TRBV12-3 or TRBV12-4; no firm D call. CDR3 size: 13 residues. V lost 4 bases to trimming and J lost 12 bases, with 16 bases between them. CDR3 region: CASSSSTSVGQFF. CDR3 DNA: TGTGCCAGCAGTTCCTCTACCTCGGTTGGGCAGTTCTTC.

The chain combines TRBV11-2 with TRBJ1-1; perhaps TRBD1 as D (6 bases). The ends were cut back, 5 bases at V and 5 bases at J, with 15 bases in the middle. Germline loops: CDR1 SGHAT, CDR2 FQNNGV. CDR3 length: 14 residues. The DNA for the CDR3 is TGTGCCAGCAGCCCAGAGGGGGAAAGGACTGAAGCTTTCTTT. Translated, it gives CASSPEGERTEAFF.

This clone was observed once. V usage is TRBV19 and J usage is TRBJ1-4, with 7 positions matching TRBD1. This CDR3 region has 16 residues. V lost 5 bases and J lost 0; bases outside the gene matches: 6. Per germline, CDR1 LNHDA and CDR2 SQIVND (reference sequence). The CDR3 DNA reads as TGTGCCAGTAGTCTCCGGGACAGCTCAACTAATGAAAAACTGTTTTTT. The encoded protein is CASSLRDSSTNEKLFF.

V gene TRBV4-1 combines with J gene TRBJ2-2; the D gene is possibly TRBD1 (6 bases). The CDR3 has 17 amino acids. CDR1 and CDR2 from the germline V gene are MGHRA and YSYEKL. V shed 1 base and J shed 5 bases, with 17 bases lying between them. The CDR3 DNA sequence: TGCGCCAGCAGCCAAGCCCCCTCGGGGACATTTACCGGGGAGCTGTTTTTT. Translating it yields CASSQAPSGTFTGELFF.

This chain connects TRBV5-1 to TRBJ2-7; 11 positions match TRBD2. The V gene's germline CDR1 is SGHRS and CDR2 YFSETQ. V lost 1 base, J lost 3 bases, and 6 bases stayed unmatched. The CDR3 runs to 16 residues. CDR3 DNA: TGCGCCAGCAGCTTGATGGGGACTAGCGGCATCTACGAGCAGTACTTC. It is translated as CASSLMGTSGIYEQYF.